This is a list of T cell receptor beta chains from one sample in a study of T cell repertoires in cytomegalovirus infection. One entry per CDR3 protein results from TCRdb running MiXCR on the reads. In the table there are some 700,000 distinct CDR3 sequences, approximately 33% of which are singletons. The antigens for these receptors are not known. The sample in question was cultured PBMCs, obtained from culture after CMV antigen stimulation. The receptor source for this set is a human donor in good health (CMV status not recorded). Some clones in this sample may be carry-over from other donors' samples. Both conserved end residues are part of each CDR3. D genes are given only for firm matches. Clone size, where shown, is once, few, many, or a class for clones that have expanded.

J | D | size | length | V | DNA | CDR3
TRBJ2-1 | . | many | 14 | TRBV7-9 | TGTGCCAGCAGCTTAGCCTCGGTGCTGATCGAGCAGTTCTTC | CASSLASVLIEQFF
TRBJ1-2 | . | few | 16 | TRBV4-1 | TGCGCCAGCAGCCAACGAAGGACATGGGCTAACTATGGCTACACCTTC | CASSQRRTWANYGYTF
TRBJ2-1 | . | . | 13 | TRBV28 | TGTGCCAGCAGTTTGGGGGTCGGCAATGAGCAGTTCTTC | CASSLGVGNEQFF
TRBJ2-7 | . | . | 15 | TRBV27 | TGTGCCAGCAGTCCTTCCGGGACACATCCCTACGAGCAGTACTTC | CASSPSGTHPYEQYF
TRBJ2-1 | . | . | 16 | TRBV5-4 | TGTGCCAGCAGCTTGGATCCCCTAGGAGCCTACAATGAGCAGTTCTTC | CASSLDPLGAYNEQFF
TRBJ2-7 | TRBD2 | few | 16 | TRBV7-9 | TGTGCCAGCAGCCCCACCCCGGGACTAGCGGGCTACGAGCAGTACTTC | CASSPTPGLAGYEQYF
TRBJ2-1 | . | few | 12 | TRBV29-1 | TGCAGCTCCTCAAGAGGGAGGAATGAGCAGTTCTTC | CSSSRGRNEQFF
TRBJ2-7 | . | . | 13 | TRBV2 | TGTGCCAGCAGTGAAAGCGTCGGCTACGAGCAGTACTTC | CASSESVGYEQYF
TRBJ2-5 | . | . | 14 | TRBV4-1 | TGCGCCAGCAGCTATAACCAGGGGTGGGAGACCCAGTACTTC | CASSYNQGWETQYF
TRBJ2-7 | . | . | 14 | TRBV11-3 | TGTGCCAGCAGCCGTGGACAAAGCTCCTACGAGCAGTACTTC | CASSRGQSSYEQYF
TRBJ2-3 | TRBD2 | few | 15 | TRBV20-1 | TGCAGTGCTAGACAGACTAGCGGGGGGGCCTTAACGCAGTATTTT | CSARQTSGGALTQYF
TRBJ1-1 | . | . | 13 | TRBV12-3/TRBV12-4 | TGTGCCAGCAGGGTCGGGTGGAACACTGAAGCTTTCTTT | CASRVGWNTEAFF
TRBJ2-3 | . | many | 14 | TRBV7-2 | TGTGCCAGCAGCTTGTCCCGTTCCACAGATACGCAGTATTTT | CASSLSRSTDTQYF
TRBJ2-3 | . | . | 14 | TRBV6-2/TRBV6-3 | TGTGCCAGCAGTTACTCGCACCCATCAGATACGCAGTATTTT | CASSYSHPSDTQYF
TRBJ1-3 | . | . | 15 | TRBV20-1 | TGCAGTGCTAGAGGGTCACCGGTCTCTGGAAACACCATATATTTT | CSARGSPVSGNTIYF
TRBJ1-6 | . | . | 12 | TRBV9 | TGTGCCAGCAGTCGACGGAATTCACCCCTCCACTTT | CASSRRNSPLHF